This paragraph reports one T cell receptor beta chain. This sample is drawn from a study of cytomegalovirus exposure and HLA in healthy donors. The PCR used 60 Vbeta and 13 Jbeta primers. The table came from immunoSEQ multiplex PCR; TCRdb's copy has only in-frame clones and leaves some out. The sample lists 170,000 or so clones, 70% to 80% seen once, with around 0.69% in the top ten. Germline V gene sequence: CDR1 MDHEN, CDR2 SYDVKM. V was clipped by 3 bases and J by 1 base; unmatched bases: 4. This CDR3 comprises 16 residues. Sequencing was carried out using PBMCs. The genes are TRBV28 and TRBJ2-5; 11 nucleotides agree with TRBD2. The receptor's source is a woman aged 35 to 49 in good health and CMV-seronegative. The CDR3 here is CASSLPGLAVQETQYF. The CDR3 DNA sequence: TGTGCCAGCAGTTTGCCGGGACTAGCGGTCCAAGAGACCCAGTACTTC.